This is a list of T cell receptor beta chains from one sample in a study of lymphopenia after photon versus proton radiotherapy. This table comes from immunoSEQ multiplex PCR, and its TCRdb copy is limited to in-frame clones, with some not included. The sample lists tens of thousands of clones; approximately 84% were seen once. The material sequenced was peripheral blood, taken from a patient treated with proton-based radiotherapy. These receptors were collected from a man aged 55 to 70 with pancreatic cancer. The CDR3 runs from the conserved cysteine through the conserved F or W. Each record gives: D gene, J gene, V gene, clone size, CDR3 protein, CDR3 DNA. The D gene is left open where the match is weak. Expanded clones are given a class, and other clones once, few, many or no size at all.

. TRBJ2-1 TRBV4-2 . CASSQDLTGARYNEQFF TGTGCCAGCAGCCAAGATCTCACGGGAGCGCGGTACAATGAGCAGTTCTTC
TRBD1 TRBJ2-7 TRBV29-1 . CSVTGPHSYEQYF TGCAGCGTGACAGGGCCCCACTCCTACGAGCAGTACTTC
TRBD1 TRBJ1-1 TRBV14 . CASSQQGGVTEAFF TGTGCCAGCAGTCAGCAGGGGGGTGTGACTGAAGCTTTCTTT
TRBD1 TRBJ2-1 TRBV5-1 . CASSLGQGVLEDEQFF TGCGCCAGCAGCTTGGGGCAGGGGGTCCTGGAGGATGAGCAGTTCTTC
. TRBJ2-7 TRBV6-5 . CASSADRIPSEVYF TGTGCCAGCAGCGCAGACAGGATCCCCTCAGAGGTTTACTTC
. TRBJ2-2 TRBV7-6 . CASSPLPSANTGELFF TGTGCCAGCAGCCCCCTACCCTCAGCGAACACCGGGGAGCTGTTTTTT
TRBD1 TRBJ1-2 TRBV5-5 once CASSPPTGADGYTF TGTGCCAGCAGCCCCCCTACAGGGGCGGATGGCTACACCTTC
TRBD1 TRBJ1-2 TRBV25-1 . CASSEQTGGSGYTF TGTGCCAGCAGTGAACAAACAGGGGGCTCTGGCTACACCTTC
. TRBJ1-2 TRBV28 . CASSLSLSRGNYGYTF TGTGCCAGCAGTTTATCACTCAGTCGGGGAAACTATGGCTACACCTTC
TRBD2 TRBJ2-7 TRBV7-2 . CASSLIRLAGVTSEQYF TGTGCCAGCAGCTTAATTAGGCTAGCGGGAGTAACCTCCGAGCAGTACTTC
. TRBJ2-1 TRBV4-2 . CASSQDEERSSYNEQFF TGTGCCAGCAGCCAAGATGAGGAGCGGAGCTCCTACAATGAGCAGTTCTTC
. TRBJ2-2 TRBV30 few CAWSSMAATGELFF TGTGCCTGGAGCTCGATGGCCGCTACCGGGGAGCTGTTTTTT
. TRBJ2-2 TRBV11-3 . CASSLYVGGFSGELFF TGTGCCAGCAGCTTATATGTAGGGGGGTTCAGCGGGGAGCTGTTTTTT
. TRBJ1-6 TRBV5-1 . CASGTDTSPLHF TGCGCCAGCGGGACCGATACTTCACCCCTCCACTTT
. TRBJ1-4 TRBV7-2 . CASSLKVDMANEKLFF TGTGCCAGCAGCTTAAAGGTGGATATGGCTAATGAAAAACTGTTTTTT
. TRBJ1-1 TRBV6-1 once CASSSRMEDTEAFF TGTGCCAGCAGTTCCCGGATGGAAGACACTGAAGCTTTCTTT
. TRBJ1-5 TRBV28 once CASSPPPGNQPQHF TGTGCCAGCAGCCCCCCACCAGGGAATCAGCCCCAGCATTTT
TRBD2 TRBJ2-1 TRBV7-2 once CASSTKTSGVNEQFF TGTGCCAGCAGCACGAAGACTAGCGGGGTAAATGAGCAGTTCTTC
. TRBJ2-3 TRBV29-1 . CSVDDRFTDTQYF TGCAGCGTTGATGACAGGTTCACAGATACGCAGTATTTT
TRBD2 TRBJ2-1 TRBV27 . CASSTRTSGIDEQFF TGTGCCAGCAGTACCAGGACTAGCGGGATCGATGAGCAGTTCTTC
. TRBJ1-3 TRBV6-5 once CASSFSGNTIYF TGTGCCAGCAGTTTCTCTGGAAACACCATATATTTT
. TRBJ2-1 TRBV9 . CASSVEQTHLVF TGTGCCAGCAGCGTAGAACAGACCCACCTGGTCTTC
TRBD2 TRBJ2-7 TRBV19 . CASSSPTSGATYEQYF TGTGCCAGTAGTTCCCCGACTAGCGGTGCAACCTACGAGCAGTACTTC
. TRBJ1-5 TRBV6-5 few CASSLGVNSNQPQHF TGTGCCAGCAGTTTAGGAGTCAATAGCAATCAGCCCCAGCATTTT
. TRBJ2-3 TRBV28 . CASSPPRGTQYF TGTGCCAGCAGTCCCCCCCGCGGTACGCAGTATTTT
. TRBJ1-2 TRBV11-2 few CASSSRGGYTF TGTGCCAGCAGCTCGAGGGGGGGCTACACCTTC